The following is a TCR beta chain sequence with its context. Its antigen is as yet unknown. The record originates from a study of Ad26.COV2.S vaccination and SARS-CoV-2 variants. Study-level information: The vaccine Ad26.COV2.S was put into the muscle once, or twice with 56 days between. Study results and caveats: Vaccine recipients posted higher spike-specific TCR breadth than their placebo counterparts. An underestimation of total T cell responses may have resulted from the TCR breadth and depth analyses.

Germline V lookup: CDR1 MGHDK, CDR2 SYGVNS. The CDR3 totals 14 residues. V lost 6 bases to trimming and J lost 8 bases; unmatched junction nucleotides: 10. Sequencing was performed with immunoSEQ multiplex PCR; in TCRdb, only in-frame clones are kept and a portion is missing. The sample holds hundreds of thousands of clones, less than 90% seen once. As to treatment: over 15 received Ad26.COV2.S at low or high dose, single or two shots; 5 received placebo; per-sample allocation not given. Repertoires come from day 63 after the first vaccine or placebo injection. This receptor was obtained from a person aged 18 to 65 who received the Ad26.COV2.S COVID-19 vaccine or a placebo. The V gene is TRBV25-1, the J gene TRBJ1-2, with 9 bases lining up with TRBD1. Sequencing was performed on peripheral blood, taken in a trial of Ad26.COV2.S vaccine versus placebo. The CDR3 DNA sequence: TGTGCCAGCAGCAATCCCGGACAGGGGCGAGGCTACACCTTC. Translation gives CASSNPGQGRGYTF.